Sequencing of this TCR beta chain was carried out in a study of a mutant IDH1 vaccine in newly diagnosed glioma. At the level of the study: Among treated patients, roughly 62% were male and around 40% female, and mean age was around 40 years. Beforehand, treatment had been radiotherapy, temozolomide, or both; the majority received both.

This clone was seen once. Its antigen remains unidentified. Time point of the sample: week 47, end of study. Doses consisted of 300 ug of mutant IDH1 20-mer peptide each, paired with topical imiquimod. CDR1 is MNHNS, CDR2 SASEGT, per germline. This CDR3 has 16 amino acids. V lost 4 bases to trimming and J lost 0 bases; unmatched junction nucleotides: 5. TCRdb's table, derived via immunoSEQ multiplex PCR, lists solely in-frame clones and lacks some. The repertoire has roughly 86,000 clones, 75% to 85% of them found once; the top ten carry 4% to 5.5%. This clonotype was sampled from a man in his forties or fifties with glioma. The genes are TRBV6-1 and TRBJ2-5; 10 bases are shared with TRBD2. Here the sequenced sample was PBMCs, taken from a glioma patient whose treatment included an IDH1 peptide vaccine. The CDR3 coding sequence is TGTGCCAGCAGTGGCACTAGCGGGGAGTACCAAGAGACCCAGTACTTC. Amino acid sequence: CASSGTSGEYQETQYF.